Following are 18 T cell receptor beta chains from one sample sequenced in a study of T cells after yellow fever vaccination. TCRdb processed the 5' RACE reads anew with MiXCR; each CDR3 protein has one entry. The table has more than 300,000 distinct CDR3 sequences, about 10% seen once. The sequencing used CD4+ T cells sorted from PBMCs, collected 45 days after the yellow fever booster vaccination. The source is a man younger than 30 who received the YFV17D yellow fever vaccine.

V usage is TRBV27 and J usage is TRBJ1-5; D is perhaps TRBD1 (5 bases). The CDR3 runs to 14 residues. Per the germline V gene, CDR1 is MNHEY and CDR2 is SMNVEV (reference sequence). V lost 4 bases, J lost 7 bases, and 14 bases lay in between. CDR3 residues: CASSWSGEGQPQHF. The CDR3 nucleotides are TGTGCCAGCAGTTGGTCGGGGGAGGGACAGCCCCAGCATTTT.

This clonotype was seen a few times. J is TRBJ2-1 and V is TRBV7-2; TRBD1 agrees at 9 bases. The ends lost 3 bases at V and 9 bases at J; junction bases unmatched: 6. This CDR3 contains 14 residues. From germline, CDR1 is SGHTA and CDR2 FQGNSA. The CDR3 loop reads CASSLNRGLAEQFF. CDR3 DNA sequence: TGTGCCAGCAGCTTGAACAGGGGGCTCGCTGAGCAGTTCTTC.

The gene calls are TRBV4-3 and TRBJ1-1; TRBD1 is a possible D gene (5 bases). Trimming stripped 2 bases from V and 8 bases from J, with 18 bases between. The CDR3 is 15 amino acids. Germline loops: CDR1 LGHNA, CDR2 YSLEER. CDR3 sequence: CASSQLPQTDSEAFF. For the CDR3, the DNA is TGCGCCAGCAGCCAATTGCCCCAAACCGACAGCGAAGCTTTCTTT.

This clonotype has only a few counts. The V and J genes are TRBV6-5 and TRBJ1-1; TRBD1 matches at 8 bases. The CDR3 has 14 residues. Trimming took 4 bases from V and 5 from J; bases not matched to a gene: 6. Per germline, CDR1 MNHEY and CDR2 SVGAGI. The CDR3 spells CASSFQGAGTEAFF. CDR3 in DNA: TGTGCCAGCAGTTTCCAGGGGGCAGGGACTGAAGCTTTCTTT.

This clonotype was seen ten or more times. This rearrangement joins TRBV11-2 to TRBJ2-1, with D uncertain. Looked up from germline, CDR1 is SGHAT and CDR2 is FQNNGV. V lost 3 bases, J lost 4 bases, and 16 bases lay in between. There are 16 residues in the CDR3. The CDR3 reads CASSFLAGWGYNEQFF. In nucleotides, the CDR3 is TGTGCCAGCAGCTTCCTCGCCGGTTGGGGTTACAATGAGCAGTTCTTC.

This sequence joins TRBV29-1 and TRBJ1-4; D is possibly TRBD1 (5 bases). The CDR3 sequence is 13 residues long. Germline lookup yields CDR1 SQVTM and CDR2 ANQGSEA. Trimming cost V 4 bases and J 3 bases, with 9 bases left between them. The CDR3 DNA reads TGCAGCGTTGGAGGGGTAGCTAATGAAAAACTGTTTTTT. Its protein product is CSVGGVANEKLFF. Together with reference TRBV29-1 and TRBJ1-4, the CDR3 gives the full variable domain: SAVISQKPSRDICQRGTSLTIQCQVDSQVTMMFWYRQQPGQSLTLIATANQGSEATYESGFVIDKFPISRPNLTFSTLTVSNMSPEDSSIYLCSVGGVANEKLFFGSGTQLSVL.

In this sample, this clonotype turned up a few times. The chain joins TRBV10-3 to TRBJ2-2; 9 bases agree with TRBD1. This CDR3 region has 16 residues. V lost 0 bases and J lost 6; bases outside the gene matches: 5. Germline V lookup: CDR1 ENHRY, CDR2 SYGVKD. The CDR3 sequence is CAISESGQGSSGELFF. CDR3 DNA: TGTGCCATCAGTGAGTCGGGACAGGGCAGTTCCGGGGAGCTGTTTTTT.

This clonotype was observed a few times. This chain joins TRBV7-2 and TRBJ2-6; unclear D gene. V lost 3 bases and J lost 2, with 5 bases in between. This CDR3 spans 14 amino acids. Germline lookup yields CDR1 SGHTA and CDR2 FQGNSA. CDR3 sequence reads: CASSLHPGANVLTF. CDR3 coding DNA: TGTGCCAGCAGCTTGCATCCTGGGGCCAACGTCCTGACTTTC. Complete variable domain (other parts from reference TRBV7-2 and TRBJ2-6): GAGVSQSPSNKVTEKGKDVELRCDPISGHTALYWYRQSLGQGLEFLIYFQGNSAPDKSGLPSDRFSAERTGGSVSTLTIQRTQQEDSAVYLCASSLHPGANVLTFGAGSRLTVL.

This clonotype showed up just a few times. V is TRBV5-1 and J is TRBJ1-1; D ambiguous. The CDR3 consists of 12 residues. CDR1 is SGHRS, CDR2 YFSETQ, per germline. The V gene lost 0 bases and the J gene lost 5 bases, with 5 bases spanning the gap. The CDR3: CASSLGMTEAFF. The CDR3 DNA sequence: TGCGCCAGCAGCTTGGGTATGACTGAAGCTTTCTTT.

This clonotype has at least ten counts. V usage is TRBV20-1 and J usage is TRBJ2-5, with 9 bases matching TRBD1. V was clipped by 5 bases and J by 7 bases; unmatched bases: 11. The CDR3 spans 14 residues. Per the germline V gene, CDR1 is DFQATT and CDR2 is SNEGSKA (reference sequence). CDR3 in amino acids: CSAGGRQGVGTQYF. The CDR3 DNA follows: TGCAGTGCTGGGGGCCGACAGGGGGTAGGGACCCAGTACTTC.

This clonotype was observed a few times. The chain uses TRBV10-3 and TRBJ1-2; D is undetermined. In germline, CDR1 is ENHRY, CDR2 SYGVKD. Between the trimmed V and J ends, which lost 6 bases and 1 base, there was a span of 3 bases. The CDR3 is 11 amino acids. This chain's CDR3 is CAISNNYGYTF. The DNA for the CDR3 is TGTGCCATCAGCAATAACTATGGCTACACCTTC.

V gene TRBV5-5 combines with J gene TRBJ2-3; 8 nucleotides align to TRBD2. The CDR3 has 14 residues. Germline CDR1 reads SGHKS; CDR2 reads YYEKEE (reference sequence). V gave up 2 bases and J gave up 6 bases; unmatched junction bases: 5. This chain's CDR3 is CASSFRTSSDTQYF. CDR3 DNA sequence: TGTGCCAGCAGCTTCAGGACTAGCAGCGATACGCAGTATTTT.

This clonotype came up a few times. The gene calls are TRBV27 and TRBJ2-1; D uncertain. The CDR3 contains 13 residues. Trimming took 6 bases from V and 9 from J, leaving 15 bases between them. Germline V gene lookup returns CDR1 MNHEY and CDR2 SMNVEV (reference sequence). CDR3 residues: CASRIWVQGEQFF. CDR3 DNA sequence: TGTGCCAGCAGAATCTGGGTACAAGGTGAGCAGTTCTTC.

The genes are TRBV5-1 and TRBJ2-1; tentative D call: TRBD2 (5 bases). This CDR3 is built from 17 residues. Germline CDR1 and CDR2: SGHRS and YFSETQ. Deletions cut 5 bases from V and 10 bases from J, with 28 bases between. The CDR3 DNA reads TGCGCCAGCAGTTTCCGTTCTGGTGCCGGGAACCAGAGAGAGCAGTTCTTC. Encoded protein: CASSFRSGAGNQREQFF. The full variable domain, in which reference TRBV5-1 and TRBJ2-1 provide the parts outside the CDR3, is KAGVTQTPRYLIKTRGQQVTLSCSPISGHRSVSWYQQTPGQGLQFLFEYFSETQRNKGNFPGRFSGRQFSNSRSEMNVSTLELGDSALYLCASSFRSGAGNQREQFFGPGTRLTVL.

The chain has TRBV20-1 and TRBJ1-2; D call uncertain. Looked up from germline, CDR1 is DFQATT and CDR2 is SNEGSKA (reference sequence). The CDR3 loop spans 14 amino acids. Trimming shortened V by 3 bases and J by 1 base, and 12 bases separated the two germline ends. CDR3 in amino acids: CSASPGRINYGYTF. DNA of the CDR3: TGCAGTGCTAGTCCAGGACGGATTAACTATGGCTACACCTTC.

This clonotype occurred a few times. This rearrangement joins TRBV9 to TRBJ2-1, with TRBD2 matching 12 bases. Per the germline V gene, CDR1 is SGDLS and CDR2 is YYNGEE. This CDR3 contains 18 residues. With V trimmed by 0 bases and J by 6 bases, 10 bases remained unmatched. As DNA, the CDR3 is TGTGCCAGCAGCGTAGAGGCTAGCGGGGGGGCTTACGGCAATGAGCAGTTCTTC. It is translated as CASSVEASGGAYGNEQFF.

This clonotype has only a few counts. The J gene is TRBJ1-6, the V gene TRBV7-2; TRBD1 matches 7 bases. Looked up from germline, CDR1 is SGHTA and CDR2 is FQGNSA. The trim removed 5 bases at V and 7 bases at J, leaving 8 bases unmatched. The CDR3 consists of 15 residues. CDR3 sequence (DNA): TGTGCCAGCAGCGCCTACACAGGGGTCAATTCACCCCTCCACTTT. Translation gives CASSAYTGVNSPLHF.

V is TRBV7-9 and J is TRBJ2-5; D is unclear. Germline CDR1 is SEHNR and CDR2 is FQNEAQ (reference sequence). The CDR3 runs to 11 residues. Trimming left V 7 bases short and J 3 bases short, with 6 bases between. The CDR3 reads CASNREETQYF. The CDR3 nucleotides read TGTGCCAGCAACCGAGAAGAGACCCAGTACTTC.